This is a list of T cell receptor beta chains from one sample in a study of tumor-infiltrating lymphocytes in oesophageal squamous cell carcinoma. TCRdb analysed the PCR reads with MiXCR anew, one entry per CDR3 protein. This sample has some 20,000 distinct CDR3 sequences, with approximately 46% found just once. Sequenced: esophageal tumor tissue. These receptor sequences come from a male donor with esophageal squamous cell carcinoma. Both conserved end residues are part of each CDR3. The D gene is left open where the match is weak. Expanded clones get a size class; other rows say once, few or many, or leave the size out.

J gene	D gene	clone size	V gene	CDR3 protein	CDR3 DNA
TRBJ2-7	.	.	TRBV7-8	CASSPMEGLNEQYF	TGTGCCAGCAGCCCCATGGAAGGGCTGAACGAGCAGTACTTC
TRBJ2-5	.	.	TRBV7-1	CASSQGRKETQYF	TGTGCCAGCAGCCAGGGAAGGAAGGAGACCCAGTACTTC
TRBJ2-7	TRBD2	.	TRBV7-6	CASSLASGRYNEQYF	TGTGCCAGCAGCTTAGCTAGCGGGAGATACAATGAGCAGTACTTC
TRBJ2-5	.	many	TRBV10-1	CASSDGRAGGETQYF	TGCGCCAGCAGTGACGGGCGGGCCGGGGGTGAGACCCAGTACTTC
TRBJ2-3	.	.	TRBV12-3/TRBV12-4	CASSLGGSGDTQYF	TGTGCCAGCAGTTTAGGGGGCTCGGGAGATACGCAGTATTTT
TRBJ2-5	.	.	TRBV7-1	CASCINQETQYF	TGTGCCAGCTGTATCAATCAAGAGACCCAGTACTTC
TRBJ2-4	.	many	TRBV12-3/TRBV12-4	CASSTRGQAGQSKNIQYF	TGTGCCAGCAGTACGCGCGGGCAGGCGGGACAGTCCAAAAACATTCAGTACTTC
TRBJ2-1	.	many	TRBV5-1	CASSLGPPRSNEQFF	TGCGCCAGCAGCTTGGGCCCGCCGCGGAGCAATGAGCAGTTCTTC
TRBJ2-6	.	few	TRBV7-2	CASSSQTSGANVLTF	TGTGCCAGCAGCTCGCAGACCTCTGGGGCCAACGTCCTGACTTTC
TRBJ1-2	.	.	TRBV6-5	CAILVDAGTGRIWYGYTF	TGTGCCATCTTAGTGGACGCAGGGACGGGTAGGATCTGGTATGGCTACACCTTC
TRBJ2-1	.	.	TRBV6-6	CASSYSWDTYNEQFF	TGTGCCAGCAGTTACTCGTGGGACACTTACAATGAGCAGTTCTTC
TRBJ2-5	TRBD1	.	TRBV7-8	CASSLQGQGAHGETQYF	TGTGCCAGCAGCTTACAGGGACAGGGGGCGCACGGAGAGACCCAGTACTTC
TRBJ1-1	.	.	TRBV6-1	CASSYEGEAFF	TGTGCCAGCAGTTATGAGGGTGAAGCTTTCTTT
TRBJ2-7	TRBD2	.	TRBV7-9	CASSLKSGSEQYF	TGTGCCAGCAGCTTAAAAAGCGGGAGCGAGCAGTACTTC
TRBJ2-4	.	.	TRBV12-3/TRBV12-4	CASSLMTLAAGVDNEQYF	TGTGCCAGCAGTTTGATGACCTTAGCGGCTGGGGTCGACAATGAGCAGTACTTC
TRBJ2-3	TRBD2	.	TRBV7-3	CASSLMGGLAQYF	TGTGCCAGCAGCTTAATGGGGGGGTTGGCGCAGTATTTT
TRBJ2-1	.	few	TRBV11-2	CASSSIGIKYNEQFF	TGTGCCAGCAGCTCCATTGGGATAAAGTACAATGAGCAGTTCTTC
TRBJ2-7	.	.	TRBV7-8	CASSLAGRTSYEQYF	TGTGCCAGCAGCTTAGCAGGACGGACCTCCTACGAGCAGTACTTC
TRBJ2-1	TRBD2	few	TRBV7-9	CASSLGTSGRGTGEQFF	TGTGCCAGCAGCTTAGGGACTAGCGGGAGGGGGACAGGGGAGCAGTTCTTC
TRBJ2-7	TRBD2	many	TRBV4-1	CASSLATSRSYEQYF	TGCGCCAGCAGCCTTGCGACTAGCCGATCCTACGAGCAGTACTTC
TRBJ2-7	TRBD1	.	TRBV12-3/TRBV12-4	CASSSVDRARSYEQYF	TGTGCCAGCAGTTCCGTGGACAGGGCCAGATCCTACGAGCAGTACTTC
TRBJ2-7	.	.	TRBV28	CASSFRDAYYEQYF	TGTGCCAGCAGTTTCCGGGACGCTTACTACGAGCAGTACTTC
TRBJ2-3	.	.	TRBV24-1	CATNGGGADTQYF	TGTGCCACCAACGGGGGAGGCGCAGATACGCAGTATTTT
TRBJ1-1	.	many	TRBV7-8	CASSLGSRGRDTEAFF	TGTGCCAGCAGCTTAGGTTCGAGGGGTAGGGACACTGAAGCTTTCTTT
TRBJ2-3	.	.	TRBV7-3	CASSLGFRDTQYF	TGTGCCAGCAGCTTAGGGTTTCGAGATACGCAGTATTTT
TRBJ2-3	.	once	TRBV6-8	CASSYRGGTTDTEYF	TGTGCCAGCAGTTACCGGGGTGGGACCACAGATACGGAGTACTTC
TRBJ1-6	.	.	TRBV18	CASCRAGYNSPLHF	TGTGCCAGCTGCAGGGCAGGTTATAATTCACCCCTCCACTTT
TRBJ1-2	.	large	TRBV7-8	CASSSYEYPGTATTKFYGYTF	TGTGCCAGCAGCTCCTATGAATACCCCGGGACGGCCACGACTAAATTCTATGGCTACACCTTC
TRBJ1-6	.	.	TRBV9	CASSSEREGGYNSPLHF	TGTGCCAGCAGTTCCGAACGGGAAGGGGGCTATAATTCACCCCTCCACTTT
TRBJ2-1	.	.	TRBV11-2	CASSSLNEQFF	TGTGCCAGCAGCTCTCTCAATGAGCAGTTCTTC
TRBJ1-1	.	many	TRBV27	CASRLDRDTEAFF	TGTGCCAGCCGACTAGACAGAGACACTGAAGCTTTCTTT
TRBJ1-4	TRBD1	.	TRBV5-4	CASSGDRRVNEKLFF	TGTGCCAGCAGCGGGGACAGGCGAGTTAATGAAAAACTGTTTTTT
TRBJ2-5	.	many	TRBV11-1	CASSDRSIQETQYF	TGTGCCAGCAGCGACCGTTCTATCCAAGAGACCCAGTACTTC
TRBJ1-2	.	.	TRBV6-1	CASSGTGTGSGYTF	TGTGCCAGCAGTGGCACAGGGACGGGCAGTGGCTACACCTTC
TRBJ2-2	TRBD2	few	TRBV7-2	CASSLAFGLAGVGFF	TGTGCCAGCAGCTTAGCCTTTGGACTAGCGGGAGTGGGGTTTTTT
TRBJ1-4	.	few	TRBV6-1	CASSQQGWGEKLFF	TGTGCCAGCAGCCAACAGGGCTGGGGGGAAAAACTGTTTTTT
TRBJ2-4	.	medium-sized	TRBV27	CASRPGTSSINIQYF	TGTGCCAGCAGGCCCGGGACCTCATCGATAAACATTCAGTACTTC
TRBJ2-2	.	.	TRBV7-3	CASSPRPTRTGELFF	TGTGCCAGCAGCCCAAGACCAACTCGAACCGGGGAGCTGTTTTTT
TRBJ1-5	.	many	TRBV7-9	CASRGDGLNQPQHF	TGTGCCAGCAGGGGGGATGGGTTGAATCAGCCCCAGCATTTT
TRBJ2-7	.	.	TRBV28	CASSLDYGGNYEQYF	TGTGCCAGCAGTTTAGATTACGGGGGAAACTACGAGCAGTACTTC
TRBJ2-7	.	.	TRBV7-9	CASSSTEGYEQYF	TGTGCCAGCAGCTCAACGGAGGGCTACGAGCAGTACTTC
TRBJ2-1	TRBD2	.	TRBV11-2	CASSFWGGRDEQFF	TGTGCCAGCAGCTTCTGGGGGGGGAGAGATGAGCAGTTCTTC
TRBJ2-1	.	.	TRBV20-1	CSARVYDEQFF	TGCAGTGCTAGAGTTTACGATGAGCAGTTCTTC
TRBJ2-3	.	.	TRBV7-2	CASSAAAGTDTQYF	TGTGCCAGCAGCGCTGCCGCTGGCACAGATACGCAGTATTTT
TRBJ1-1	.	once	TRBV19	CASRRRHGNFNTEAFF	TGTGCCAGTAGAAGAAGACACGGAAACTTTAACACTGAAGCTTTCTTT
TRBJ2-7	.	many	TRBV6-1	CASSSVTEYNEQYF	TGTGCCAGCAGTTCCGTGACGGAATACAATGAGCAGTACTTC
TRBJ1-4	.	many	TRBV6-1	CASSEGGGVGGEKLFF	TGTGCCAGCAGTGAAGGAGGTGGGGTCGGGGGTGAAAAACTGTTTTTT
TRBJ1-5	.	many	TRBV12-3/TRBV12-4	CASSQGRHSNQPQHF	TGTGCCAGCAGTCAAGGACGGCATAGCAATCAGCCCCAGCATTTT
TRBJ2-1	.	medium-sized	TRBV7-2	CASSLNPRREQFF	TGTGCCAGCAGCTTAAACCCTCGGAGAGAGCAGTTCTTC
TRBJ1-2	TRBD1	.	TRBV6-6	CASSYSARQGNGYTF	TGTGCCAGCAGTTACTCCGCAAGACAGGGGAATGGCTACACCTTC
TRBJ1-3	.	.	TRBV4-1	CASSLTPGGNTIYF	TGCGCCAGCAGCCTAACCCCCGGGGGAAACACCATATATTTT
TRBJ1-3	TRBD1	many	TRBV11-2	CASSLEGQGTSGNTIYF	TGTGCCAGCAGCTTAGAGGGACAGGGGACTTCTGGAAACACCATATATTTT
TRBJ2-7	TRBD1	once	TRBV7-6	CASSLGTGGEQYF	TGTGCCAGCAGCTTAGGGACAGGGGGCGAGCAGTACTTC
TRBJ2-1	TRBD1	.	TRBV10-2	CASSLDRSSYNEQFF	TGCGCCAGCAGCCTGGACAGGAGCTCCTACAATGAGCAGTTCTTC
TRBJ2-7	.	.	TRBV5-1	CASSSDLGNYEQYF	TGCGCCAGCAGCTCGGACTTGGGGAACTACGAGCAGTACTTC
TRBJ2-7	.	.	TRBV6-6	CASTDTSSYEQYF	TGTGCCAGCACGGACACTAGCTCCTACGAGCAGTACTTC
TRBJ2-1	TRBD2	many	TRBV18	CASSPPSGGVSYNEQFF	TGTGCCAGCTCACCACCTAGCGGGGGGGTCTCCTACAATGAGCAGTTCTTC
TRBJ2-7	.	.	TRBV28	CASSLSWGREQYF	TGTGCCAGCAGTTTATCATGGGGGCGCGAGCAGTACTTC
TRBJ2-7	.	.	TRBV7-3	CASSLTGGGTYEQYF	TGTGCCAGCAGCTTAACGGGTGGGGGAACCTACGAGCAGTACTTC